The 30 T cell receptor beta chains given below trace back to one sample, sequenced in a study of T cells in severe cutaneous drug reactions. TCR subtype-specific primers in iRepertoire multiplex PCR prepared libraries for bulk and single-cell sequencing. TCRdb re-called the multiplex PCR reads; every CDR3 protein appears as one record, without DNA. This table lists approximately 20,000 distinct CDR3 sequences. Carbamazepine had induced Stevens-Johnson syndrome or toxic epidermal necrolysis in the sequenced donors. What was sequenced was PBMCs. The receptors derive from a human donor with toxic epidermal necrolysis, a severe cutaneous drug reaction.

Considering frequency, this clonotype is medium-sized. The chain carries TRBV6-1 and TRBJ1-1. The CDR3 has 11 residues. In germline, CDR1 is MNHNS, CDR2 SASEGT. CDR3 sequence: CASSEGTEAFF.

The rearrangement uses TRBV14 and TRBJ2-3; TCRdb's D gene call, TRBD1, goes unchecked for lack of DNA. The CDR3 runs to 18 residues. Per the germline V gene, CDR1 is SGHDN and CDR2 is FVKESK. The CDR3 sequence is CASSQGGGDYYRTDTQYF.

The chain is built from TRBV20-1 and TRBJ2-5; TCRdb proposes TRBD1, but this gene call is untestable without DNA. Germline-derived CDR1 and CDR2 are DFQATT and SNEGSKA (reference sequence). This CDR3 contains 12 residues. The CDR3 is CSAHRGSPPRYF.

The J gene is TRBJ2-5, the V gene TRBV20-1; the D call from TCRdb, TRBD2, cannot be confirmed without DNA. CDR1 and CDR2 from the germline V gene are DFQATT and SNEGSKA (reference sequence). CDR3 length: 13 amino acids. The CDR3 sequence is CSAGELGSETQYF.

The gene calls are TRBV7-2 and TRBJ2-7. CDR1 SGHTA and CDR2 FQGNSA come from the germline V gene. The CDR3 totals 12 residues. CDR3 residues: CASSLPSYEQYF.

The CDR3 loop reads CASSQYNLNTEAFF. The rearrangement links TRBV16 to TRBJ1-1. CDR1 and CDR2 (germline): KGHSY, FQNENV. The CDR3 covers 14 residues.

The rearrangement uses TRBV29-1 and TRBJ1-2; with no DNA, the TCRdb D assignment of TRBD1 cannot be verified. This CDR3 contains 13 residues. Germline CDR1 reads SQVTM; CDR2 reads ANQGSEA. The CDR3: CSVETTGSGGYTF.

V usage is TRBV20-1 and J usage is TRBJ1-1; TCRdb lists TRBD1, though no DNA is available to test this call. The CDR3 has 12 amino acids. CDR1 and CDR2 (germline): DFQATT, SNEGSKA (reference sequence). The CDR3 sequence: CSAKKGGTEAFF.

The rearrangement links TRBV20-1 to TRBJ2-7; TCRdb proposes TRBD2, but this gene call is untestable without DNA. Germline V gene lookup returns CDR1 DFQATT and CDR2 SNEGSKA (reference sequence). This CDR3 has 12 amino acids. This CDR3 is CSATGLAGEQYF.

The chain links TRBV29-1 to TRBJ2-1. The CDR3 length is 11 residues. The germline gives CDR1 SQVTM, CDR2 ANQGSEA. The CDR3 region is CSVASRNEQFF.

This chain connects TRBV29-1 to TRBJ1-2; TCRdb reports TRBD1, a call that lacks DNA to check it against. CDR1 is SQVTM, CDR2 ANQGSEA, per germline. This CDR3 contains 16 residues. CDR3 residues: CSAPVGQGAVGYGYTF.

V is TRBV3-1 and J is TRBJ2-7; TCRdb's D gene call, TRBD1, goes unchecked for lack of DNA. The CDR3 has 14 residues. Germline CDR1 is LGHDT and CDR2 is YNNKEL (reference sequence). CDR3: CASSRGQGTYEQYF.

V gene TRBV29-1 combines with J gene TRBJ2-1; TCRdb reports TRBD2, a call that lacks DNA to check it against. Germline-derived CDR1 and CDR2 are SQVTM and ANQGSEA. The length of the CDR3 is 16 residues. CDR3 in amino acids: CSVDPIQGRSRNEQFF.

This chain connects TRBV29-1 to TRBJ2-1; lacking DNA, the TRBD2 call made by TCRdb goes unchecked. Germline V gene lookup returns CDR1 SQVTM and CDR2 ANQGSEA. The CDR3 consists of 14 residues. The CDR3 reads CSVQRGNRYNEQFF.

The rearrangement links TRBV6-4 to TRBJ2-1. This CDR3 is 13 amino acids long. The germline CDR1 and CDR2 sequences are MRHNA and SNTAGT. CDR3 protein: CASSDSPRNEQFF.

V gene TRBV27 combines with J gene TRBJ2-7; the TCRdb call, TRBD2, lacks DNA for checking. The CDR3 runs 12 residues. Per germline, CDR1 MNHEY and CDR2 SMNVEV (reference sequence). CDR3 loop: CASSLWGGEQYF.

CDR3 residues: CSAQKRTDGAFF. V gene TRBV20-1 combines with J gene TRBJ1-1. There are 12 residues in the CDR3. Germline V lookup: CDR1 DFQATT, CDR2 SNEGSKA (reference sequence).

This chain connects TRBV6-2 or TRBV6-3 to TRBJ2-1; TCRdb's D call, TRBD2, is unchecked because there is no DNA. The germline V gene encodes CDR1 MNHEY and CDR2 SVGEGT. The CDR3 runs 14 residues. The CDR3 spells CASSYRAFDNEQFF.

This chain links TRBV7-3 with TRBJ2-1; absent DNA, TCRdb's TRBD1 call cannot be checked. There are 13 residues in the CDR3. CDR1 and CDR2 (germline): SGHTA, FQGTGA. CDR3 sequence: CASSLRAYNEQFF.

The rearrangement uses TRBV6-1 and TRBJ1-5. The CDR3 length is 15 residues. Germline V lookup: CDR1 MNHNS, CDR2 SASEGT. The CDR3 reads CASSPPISSNQPQHF.

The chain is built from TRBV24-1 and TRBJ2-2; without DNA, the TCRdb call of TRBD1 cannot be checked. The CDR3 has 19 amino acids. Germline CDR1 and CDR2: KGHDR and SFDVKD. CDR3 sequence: CATSDLPLLRGGITGELFF.

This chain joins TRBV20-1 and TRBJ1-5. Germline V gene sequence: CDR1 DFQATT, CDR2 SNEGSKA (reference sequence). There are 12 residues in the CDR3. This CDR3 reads CSAKSANQPQHF.

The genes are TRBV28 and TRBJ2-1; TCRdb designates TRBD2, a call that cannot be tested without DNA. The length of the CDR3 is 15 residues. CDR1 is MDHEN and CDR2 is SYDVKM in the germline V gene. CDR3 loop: CASSRTVSSYNEQFF.

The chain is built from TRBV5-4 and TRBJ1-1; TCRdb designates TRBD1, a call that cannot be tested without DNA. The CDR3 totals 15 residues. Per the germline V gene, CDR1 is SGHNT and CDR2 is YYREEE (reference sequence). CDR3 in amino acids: CASSFGGARNTEAFF.

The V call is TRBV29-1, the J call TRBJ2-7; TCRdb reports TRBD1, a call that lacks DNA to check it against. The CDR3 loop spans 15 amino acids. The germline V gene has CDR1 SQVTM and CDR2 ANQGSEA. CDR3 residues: CSVGHPQGGGYEQYF.

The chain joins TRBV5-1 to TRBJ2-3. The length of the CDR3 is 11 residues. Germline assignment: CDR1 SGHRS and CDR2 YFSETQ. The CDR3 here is CASSQTDTQYF.

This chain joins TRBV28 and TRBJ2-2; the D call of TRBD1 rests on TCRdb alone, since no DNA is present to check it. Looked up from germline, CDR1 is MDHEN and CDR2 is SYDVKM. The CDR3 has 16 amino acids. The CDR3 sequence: CASSPSGAPNTGELFF. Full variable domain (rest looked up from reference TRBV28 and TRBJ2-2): DVKVTQSSRYLVKRTGEKVFLECVQDMDHENMFWYRQDPGLGLRLIYFSYDVKMKEKGDIPEGYSVSREKKERFSLILESASTNQTSMYLCASSPSGAPNTGELFFGEGSRLTVL.

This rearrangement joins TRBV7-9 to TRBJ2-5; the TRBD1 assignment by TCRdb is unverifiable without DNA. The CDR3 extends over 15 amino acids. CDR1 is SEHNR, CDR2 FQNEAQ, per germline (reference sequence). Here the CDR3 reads CASSPPGGQEETQYF. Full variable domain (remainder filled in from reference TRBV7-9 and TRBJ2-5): DTGVSQNPRHKITKRGQNVTFRCDPISEHNRLYWYRQTLGQGPEFLTYFQNEAQLEKSRLLSDRFSAERPKGSFSTLEIQRTEQGDSAMYLCASSPPGGQEETQYFGPGTRLLVL.

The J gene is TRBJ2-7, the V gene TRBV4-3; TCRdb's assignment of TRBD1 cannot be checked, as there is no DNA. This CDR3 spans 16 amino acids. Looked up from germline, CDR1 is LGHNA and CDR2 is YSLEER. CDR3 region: CASSQDSGQGQIEQYF.

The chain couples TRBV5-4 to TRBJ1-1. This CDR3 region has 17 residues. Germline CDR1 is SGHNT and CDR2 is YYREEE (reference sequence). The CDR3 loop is CASSLGAETFMNTEAFF.